Below are 17 T cell receptor beta chains sequenced from a single sample in a study of Graves' ophthalmopathy and Graves' hyperthyroidism. For repertoire sequencing, the TCR beta CDR3 regions were amplified from RNA transcripts. An initial RT-PCR round employing HTBI primers preceded a second-round multiplex PCR. TCRdb re-called the multiplex PCR reads through MiXCR, storing one row per CDR3 protein. Of around 1.1 million distinct CDR3 sequences in the sample, 35% to 45% were seen once. Sequencing was carried out using peripheral blood or thyroid tissue (not recorded which). These receptors were collected from an adult man with Graves' hyperthyroidism.

The J gene is TRBJ2-7, the V gene TRBV10-3, with D perhaps matching TRBD1 or TRBD2 (7 bases each). Germline CDR1 ENHRY, CDR2 SYGVKD. This CDR3 comprises 12 residues. With 10 bases removed from V and 6 bases from J, the gap between germline ends came to 16 bases. CDR3 loop: CATQGGGIEQYF. Written as DNA, the CDR3 is TGTGCCACCCAGGGGGGGGGGATCGAGCAGTACTTC.

This clonotype was recorded at least ten times. This chain links TRBV7-8 with TRBJ2-2; D not resolved. This CDR3 is built from 15 residues. V was cut by 4 bases and J by 7 bases, with 16 bases left in between. Germline CDR1 and CDR2: SGHVS and FQNEAQ. The DNA for the CDR3 is TGTGCCAGCAGCTCAAGTCGGCCCGGTATCGGGGAGCTGTTTTTT. As protein: CASSSSRPGIGELFF.

The chain employs TRBV5-5 and TRBJ1-2; the D gene is possibly TRBD1 (5 bases). The CDR3 extends over 15 amino acids. V lost 4 bases, J lost 12 bases, and 25 bases lay in between. Germline-derived CDR1 and CDR2 are SGHKS and YYEKEE (reference sequence). CDR3 sequence: CASSQLTGAGSGNTF. The DNA of the CDR3 is TGTGCCAGCAGCCAGCTAACAGGAGCAGGCTCTGGAAACACCTTC.

The chain is built from TRBV29-1 and TRBJ1-2, with 7 positions matching TRBD1. The germline V gene encodes CDR1 SQVTM and CDR2 ANQGSEA. This CDR3 is built from 12 residues. V was pared by 3 bases and J by 7 bases, with 5 bases of the junction left unmatched. This chain's CDR3 is CSVETGSGGYTF. The CDR3 DNA sequence: TGCAGCGTTGAGACAGGGTCGGGTGGCTACACCTTC.

This clonotype showed up many times. V is TRBV20-1 and J is TRBJ1-5; maybe TRBD1 (6 bases). CDR3 length: 13 residues. Trimming took off 4 bases at V and 7 bases at J, with 14 bases between the two ends. From germline, CDR1 is DFQATT and CDR2 SNEGSKA (reference sequence). The CDR3 loop is CSAIIRGRQPQHF. CDR3 DNA: TGCAGTGCTATTATAAGGGGGAGGCAGCCCCAGCATTTT.

At least ten counts were recorded for this clonotype. In DNA, the CDR3 is TGTGCCAGCGGTATAGGTTGGGGGCCCTACTCTGGGGCCAACGTCCTGACTTTC. Protein sequence: CASGIGWGPYSGANVLTF. The chain couples TRBV7-3 to TRBJ2-6; possible D gene TRBD1, 6 bases. Germline values: CDR1 SGHTA, CDR2 FQGTGA. Trimming removed 8 bases at V and 0 bases at J, with 20 bases between. There are 18 residues in the CDR3.

As concerns this clonotype: This may be a read error, as it is one base from a much larger clone. This chain uses TRBV11-1 with TRBJ2-5; D not resolved. This CDR3 comprises 12 residues. The germline V and J ends were trimmed by 6 bases and 2 bases, with 7 bases remaining between them. Germline assignment: CDR1 SGHAT and CDR2 FQDESV (reference sequence). CDR3 amino acids: CASRNSQETQYF. CDR3 coding DNA: TGTGCCAGCAGGAACTCACAAGAGACCCAGTACTTC.

The chain is built from TRBV5-5 and TRBJ1-1, with 7 positions matching TRBD1. In germline, CDR1 is SGHKS, CDR2 YYEKEE (reference sequence). The ends lost 4 bases at V and 4 bases at J; junction bases unmatched: 7. CDR3 length: 14 amino acids. The CDR3 reads CASSMTGYGTEAFF. The CDR3 nucleotides are TGTGCCAGCAGCATGACAGGGTACGGCACTGAAGCTTTCTTT.

This clonotype was detected only a few times. This chain joins TRBV12-3 or TRBV12-4 and TRBJ2-5, with TRBD1 matching over 8 bases. The CDR3 spans 14 residues. V lost 4 bases, J lost 3 bases, and 4 bases stayed unmatched. CDR3: CASSSDRGEETQYF. DNA of the CDR3: TGTGCCAGCAGTTCTGACAGGGGAGAAGAGACCCAGTACTTC.

Details on this clonotype: Since no conserved phenylalanine or tryptophan closes the CDR3, a read error is the likely cause. Because the CDR3's place on the DNA is in doubt, the DNA is left out and the CDR3 is given as listed by TCRdb. The chain links TRBV20-1 to TRBJ1-1. Germline assignment: CDR1 DFQATT and CDR2 SNEGSKA (reference sequence). The CDR3 length equals 11 residues, ends included. CDR3 protein: CSARVGVRVAI.

The V call is TRBV4-1, the J call TRBJ1-3, with 8 bases identical to TRBD1. The trim removed 4 bases at V and 0 bases at J, leaving 5 bases unmatched. CDR1 MGHRA and CDR2 YSYEKL come from the germline V gene. The CDR3 contains 16 residues. The CDR3 here is CASSRGTGGSGNTIYF. For the CDR3, the DNA is TGCGCCAGCAGCCGGGGCACAGGGGGCTCTGGAAACACCATATATTTT.

Many counts were recorded for this clonotype. The chain is built from TRBV29-1 and TRBJ1-1; D perhaps matches TRBD1 (5 bases). V gave up 3 bases and J gave up 0 bases, with 8 bases separating them. The length of the CDR3 is 13 residues. Germline values: CDR1 SQVTM, CDR2 ANQGSEA. The CDR3 bases are TGCAGCGTTGATTGGGGGTTGAACACTGAAGCTTTCTTT. The encoded protein is CSVDWGLNTEAFF.

In this sample, this clonotype turned up a few times. CDR3 DNA sequence: TGTGCCAGCAGTGGCCCACAGACCCCCGCCCAGCCCCAGCATTTT. Its protein is CASSGPQTPAQPQHF. The chain joins TRBV6-1 to TRBJ1-5; D unresolved. The CDR3 is 15 amino acids. Trimming stripped 4 bases from V and 7 bases from J, with 17 bases between. Germline loops: CDR1 MNHNS, CDR2 SASEGT.

This clonotype occurred many times. The chain combines TRBV14 with TRBJ1-3; D is unresolved. Per germline, CDR1 SGHDN and CDR2 FVKESK. V lost 3 bases, J lost 2 bases, and 8 bases lay in between. The CDR3 spans 14 residues. DNA for the CDR3: TGTGCCAGCAGCCACTGGAAGACTGGAAACACCATATATTTT. The encoded protein is CASSHWKTGNTIYF.

This clonotype was counted many times. V and J are TRBV9 and TRBJ1-6; D is unclear. Germline V gives CDR1 SGDLS, CDR2 YYNGEE. The length of the CDR3 is 18 residues. Trimming cost V 3 bases and J 5 bases, with 21 bases left between them. As DNA, the CDR3 is TGTGCCAGCAGCGGGGATACCGAGGGCAGCTTCGATAATTCACCCCTCCACTTT. Residues: CASSGDTEGSFDNSPLHF.

The V call is TRBV5-1, the J call TRBJ1-2; the match to TRBD1 covers 11 bases. V shed 4 bases, J shed 4 bases, and the junction held 6 bases outside the gene matches. CDR1 SGHRS and CDR2 YFSETQ come from the germline V gene. The CDR3 sequence is 15 residues long. CDR3 coding DNA: TGCGCCAGCAGCAAGGACAGGGGGCGCAGCTATGGCTACACCTTC. This translates into CASSKDRGRSYGYTF.

The CDR3 coding sequence is TGCAGTGCAATCCATGGGATTTCGAACACCGGGGAGCTGTTTTTT. Its protein is CSAIHGISNTGELFF. The chain links TRBV20-1 to TRBJ2-2; D unclear. Trimming took 6 bases from V and 0 from J, leaving 14 bases between them. This CDR3 contains 15 residues. Germline-derived CDR1 and CDR2 are DFQATT and SNEGSKA (reference sequence).